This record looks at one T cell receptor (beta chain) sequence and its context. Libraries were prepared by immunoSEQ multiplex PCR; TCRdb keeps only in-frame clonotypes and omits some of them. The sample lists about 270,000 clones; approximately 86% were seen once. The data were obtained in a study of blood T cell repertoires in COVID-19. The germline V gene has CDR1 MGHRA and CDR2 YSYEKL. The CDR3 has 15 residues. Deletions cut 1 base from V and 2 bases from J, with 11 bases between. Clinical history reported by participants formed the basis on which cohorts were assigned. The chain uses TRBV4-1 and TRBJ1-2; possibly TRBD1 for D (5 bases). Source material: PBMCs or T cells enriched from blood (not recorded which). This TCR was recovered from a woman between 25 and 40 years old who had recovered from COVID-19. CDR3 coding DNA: TGCGCCAGCAGCCAAGCTGAGGGACTGAACTATGGCTACACCTTC. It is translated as CASSQAEGLNYGYTF.